The clone carrying this TCR beta chain has a count of ten or more. The sample belongs to a study of T-cell reconstitution after alpha-beta-depleted transplantation in children. The TCRbeta library was prepared with unique molecular identifiers. One entry per CDR3 protein results from TCRdb running MiXCR on the PCR reads. Of 360,000 or so distinct CDR3 sequences in the sample, roughly 22% are singletons; the top ten hold 3.8%. This TCR was sampled from a human donor who donated a stem cell graft to a child with acute myeloid leukemia. Material: PBMCs from the stem cell graft donor, obtained from the stem cell graft.

The CDR3 loop is CASSPTGEGYTF. The CDR3 nucleotides are TGTGCCAGCAGCCCCACAGGGGAGGGCTACACCTTC. The J gene is TRBJ1-2, the V gene TRBV12-3 or TRBV12-4; 7 bases are shared with TRBD1. This CDR3 is 12 amino acids long. Unmatched junction bases numbered 6, after V lost 6 bases and J lost 8 bases.